This TCR beta chain was profiled in a study of blood T cell repertoires in COVID-19. The CDR3 runs 12 residues. Germline CDR1 SEHNR, CDR2 FQNEAQ (reference sequence). Data came from immunoSEQ multiplex PCR; TCRdb stores just in-frame clones and leaves some out. The data hold 150,000 to 200,000 clones, with about 80% observed a single time. A PCR-confirmed or clinician-diagnosed COVID-19 case had contacted exposed participants within 2 weeks of entry. What was sequenced was PBMCs or T cells enriched from blood (not recorded which). V gene TRBV7-9 combines with J gene TRBJ2-7; 7 bases are a match to TRBD1. This TCR was sampled from a man aged 55 to 70 who had been exposed to COVID-19. This CDR3 reads CASRDSRSEQYF. For the CDR3, the DNA is TGTGCTAGCCGGGACAGCCGGTCCGAGCAGTACTTC.